This T cell receptor beta chain emerged from a study of T cell changes during pregnancy in multiple sclerosis. V was pared by 5 bases and J by 10 bases, with 15 bases between. CDR1 and CDR2 (germline): MRHNA, SNTAGT. This CDR3 has 14 residues. Sequenced by immunoSEQ multiplex PCR; TCRdb stores in-frame clones only, minus some. The sample holds approximately 65,000 clones; roughly nine tenths are singletons and the top ten take about 0.76%. Sequenced material: CD4+ T cells from peripheral blood mononuclear cells, taken in the first trimester of pregnancy. The receptor was derived from a female donor with multiple sclerosis, enrolled in a pregnancy study. The rearrangement links TRBV6-4 to TRBJ1-6; no definite D call. CDR3 loop: CASSRYAENSPLHF. The CDR3 DNA is TGTGCCAGCAGTCGGTACGCGGAGAACTCACCCCTCCACTTT.